This record covers a single T cell receptor (beta chain). The antigen remains undetermined. CDR1 and CDR2 (germline): SGHAT, FQNNGV. The CDR3 length is 15 residues. This sample was included in a study of CXCR3-negative and CXCR3-positive naive CD8 T cells. Study in general: Roughly 140 million TRB reads were obtained in total, which works out to about 1.5 +/- 0.3 million per library.

A CD45RO-CCR7+CD27+CD95- profile was what naive CD8+ T cells displayed. Study observations and caveats: TRBV-TRBJ usage was similar across naive CXCR3 subsets but distinct in memory cells. Comparably high diversity marked both naive subsets, whereas memory CD8+ cells had much lower diversity.

Libraries were UMI-labeled 5' RACE TRB cDNA. TCRdb reprocessed the 5' RACE reads, with one entry per CDR3 protein and no DNA. The listing records 45,000 to 60,000 distinct CDR3 sequences. Material: naive CXCR3- CD8+ T cells from blood. Regarding subset: CD45RO-CCR7+CD27+CD95- naive CD8+ T cells lacking CXCR3 (TNR3-). The V and J genes are TRBV11-2 and TRBJ2-7; checking the TCRdb D call of TRBD2 is not possible without DNA. The receptor was isolated from a human donor in good health. Some clones in this sample may be carry-over from other donors' samples. CDR3 loop: CASSFETSGSYEQYF.